This TCR beta chain stems from a study of blood T cell repertoires in COVID-19. Germline CDR1 and CDR2: MDHEN and SYDVKM. V shed 3 bases, J shed 5 bases, and the junction held 9 bases outside the gene matches. This CDR3 has 15 residues. This clone appeared once. Authors' methods: The authors estimated nucleated cell counts from reference gene primer amplification. Sequenced by immunoSEQ multiplex PCR; TCRdb stores in-frame clones only, minus some. The V and J calls and clone size were taken over from that table, and D and trimming were inferred from the DNA. Of about 270,000 clones detected, around 85% appear once; the ten largest clones hold about 12%.

This TCR derives from a woman younger than 45 with COVID-19, enrolled during active disease. V and J are TRBV28 and TRBJ2-5, with 7 bases that match TRBD2. The specimen sequenced was peripheral blood. The CDR3 coding sequence is TGTGCCAGCAGTTTGAGGAGCGGGGCCCTGGAGACCCAGTACTTC. Amino acid sequence: CASSLRSGALETQYF.